The rows below give T cell receptor beta chains drawn from one sample of a study of T cell responses to AZD1222 COVID-19 vaccine. Measured with immunoSEQ multiplex PCR; TCRdb has only the in-frame clones, and not every one. The sample shows about 120,000 clones, 88% of them seen only once. Sequenced here: peripheral blood, sampled on day 0 of AZD1222 vaccination. The receptors were gathered from an adult in good health. Each CDR3 is given with its conserved first and last residue. A D gene is named only where the DNA matches it firmly. The listing skips clone size in some rows; elsewhere it reads once, few, many or a size class.

abundance: NA
len: 14
d_gene: TRBD2
v_gene: TRBV3-1/TRBV3-2
j_gene: TRBJ2-5
CDR3nt: TGTGCCAGCAGCAAAGGACTAGCTCCAGAGACCCAGTACTTC
CDR3aa: CASSKGLAPETQYF

abundance: NA
len: 15
d_gene: NA
v_gene: TRBV4-1
j_gene: TRBJ1-6
CDR3nt: TGCGCCAGCAGCCTGACAGGTGCCGTTAATTCACCCCTCCACTTT
CDR3aa: CASSLTGAVNSPLHF

abundance: few
len: 14
d_gene: TRBD1
v_gene: TRBV7-9
j_gene: TRBJ2-7
CDR3nt: TGTGCCAGCAGCCCCGGGACAGGACTGTACGAGCAGTACTTC
CDR3aa: CASSPGTGLYEQYF

abundance: NA
len: 17
d_gene: NA
v_gene: TRBV18
j_gene: TRBJ2-6
CDR3nt: TGTGCCAGCTCACCTGTAACGGCAGGGACCGGGGCCAACGTCCTGACTTTC
CDR3aa: CASSPVTAGTGANVLTF

abundance: NA
len: 12
d_gene: NA
v_gene: TRBV25-1
j_gene: TRBJ1-6
CDR3nt: TGTGCCGGAAACGACAGATATTCACCCCTCCACTTT
CDR3aa: CAGNDRYSPLHF

abundance: NA
len: 12
d_gene: NA
v_gene: TRBV12-3/TRBV12-4
j_gene: TRBJ1-6
CDR3nt: TGTGCCAGCAGTTTAATCTATTCACCCCTCCACTTT
CDR3aa: CASSLIYSPLHF

abundance: few
len: 13
d_gene: NA
v_gene: TRBV10-2
j_gene: TRBJ1-1
CDR3nt: TGCGCCAGCAGCCCAGAATTGTACACTGAAGCTTTCTTT
CDR3aa: CASSPELYTEAFF

abundance: once
len: 17
d_gene: NA
v_gene: TRBV7-3
j_gene: TRBJ2-1
CDR3nt: TGTGCCAGCAGCTTAACCCCCGGGACACCTACCTACAATGAGCAGTTCTTC
CDR3aa: CASSLTPGTPTYNEQFF

abundance: few
len: 13
d_gene: NA
v_gene: TRBV28
j_gene: TRBJ2-1
CDR3nt: TGTGCCAGCAGTCTACAGGCGGGTTTTGAGCAGTTCTTC
CDR3aa: CASSLQAGFEQFF

abundance: NA
len: 15
d_gene: TRBD2
v_gene: TRBV2
j_gene: TRBJ2-2
CDR3nt: TGTGCCAGCAGTGAAGTTTGGGGGGGACCCGGGGAGCTGTTTTTT
CDR3aa: CASSEVWGGPGELFF

abundance: NA
len: 16
d_gene: TRBD1
v_gene: TRBV15
j_gene: TRBJ1-5
CDR3nt: TGTGCCACCAGCAGAGATAACAGGGGGCAGGGTCAGCCCCAGCATTTT
CDR3aa: CATSRDNRGQGQPQHF

abundance: NA
len: 11
d_gene: NA
v_gene: TRBV20-1
j_gene: TRBJ2-5
CDR3nt: TGCAGTATCCAGAGGGGAGAGACCCAGTACTTC
CDR3aa: CSIQRGETQYF

abundance: NA
len: 18
d_gene: NA
v_gene: TRBV7-5
j_gene: TRBJ2-1
CDR3nt: TGTGCCAGAAGCTTCTTTGTGCCGTACAGAAACTCCTACAATGAGCAGTTCTTC
CDR3aa: CARSFFVPYRNSYNEQFF

abundance: few
len: 11
d_gene: NA
v_gene: TRBV4-1
j_gene: TRBJ1-1
CDR3nt: TGCGCCAGTATACAGAACACTGAAGCTTTCTTT
CDR3aa: CASIQNTEAFF

abundance: NA
len: 14
d_gene: NA
v_gene: TRBV29-1
j_gene: TRBJ2-7
CDR3nt: TGCAGCGTTGGAGAAACCAGGTCATCCTACGAGCAGTACTTC
CDR3aa: CSVGETRSSYEQYF

abundance: NA
len: 14
d_gene: NA
v_gene: TRBV19
j_gene: TRBJ1-1
CDR3nt: TGTGCCAGTAGGGACAGAGGGTCAAACACTGAAGCTTTCTTT
CDR3aa: CASRDRGSNTEAFF

abundance: NA
len: 13
d_gene: NA
v_gene: TRBV15
j_gene: TRBJ2-6
CDR3nt: TGTGCGACGGGTGTCTCTGGGGCCAACGTCCTGACTTTC
CDR3aa: CATGVSGANVLTF

abundance: NA
len: 14
d_gene: TRBD1
v_gene: TRBV5-4
j_gene: TRBJ2-1
CDR3nt: TGTGCCAGCAGCCGTGGGACAGAATACAATGAGCAGTTCTTC
CDR3aa: CASSRGTEYNEQFF

abundance: NA
len: 12
d_gene: NA
v_gene: TRBV15
j_gene: TRBJ1-3
CDR3nt: TGTGCCACCGGTAGCTCTGGAAACACCATATATTTT
CDR3aa: CATGSSGNTIYF

abundance: NA
len: 13
d_gene: NA
v_gene: TRBV9
j_gene: TRBJ2-5
CDR3nt: TGTGCCAGCAGCGTAGAAGGCCAGGCTCCCCAGTACTTC
CDR3aa: CASSVEGQAPQYF

abundance: NA
len: 14
d_gene: TRBD1
v_gene: TRBV5-1
j_gene: TRBJ1-2
CDR3nt: TGCGCCAGCAGCCCGGACGGACAGGGAGGCGGCTACACCTTC
CDR3aa: CASSPDGQGGGYTF

abundance: NA
len: 13
d_gene: NA
v_gene: TRBV29-1
j_gene: TRBJ2-1
CDR3nt: TGCAGCGTTGACGGCCATGCCTACAATGAGCAGTTCTTC
CDR3aa: CSVDGHAYNEQFF

abundance: NA
len: 18
d_gene: TRBD1
v_gene: TRBV27
j_gene: TRBJ2-3
CDR3nt: TGTGCCAGCAGTTTAACCCGAGGACAGGCCGAATGGGGAGATACGCAGTATTTT
CDR3aa: CASSLTRGQAEWGDTQYF

abundance: NA
len: 15
d_gene: TRBD1
v_gene: TRBV7-2
j_gene: TRBJ1-3
CDR3nt: TGTGCCAGCAGCTTAGGACAGGGCGGAGGAAACACCATATATTTT
CDR3aa: CASSLGQGGGNTIYF

abundance: NA
len: 16
d_gene: NA
v_gene: TRBV11-3
j_gene: TRBJ2-2
CDR3nt: TGTGCCAGCAGCTTAGGAACATCGAAAGGCATCGGGGAGCTGTTTTTT
CDR3aa: CASSLGTSKGIGELFF